This entry lists 16 T cell receptor beta chains sequenced from one sample in a study of shared clonotypes between healthy human individuals. Libraries were prepared by immunoSEQ multiplex PCR; TCRdb keeps only in-frame clonotypes and omits some of them. The table includes 550,000 to 800,000 clones, less than 95% detected once. Sequenced: memory CD8+ T cells from PBMCs. Subset described: CD45RO+ cells pooled with CCR7-negative TemRA cells. These receptor sequences come from a man aged 18 to 29 in good health. Some clones in this sample may be carry-over from other donors' samples.

J is TRBJ2-7 and V is TRBV19; TRBD2 aligns across 10 bases. The J segment lost 5 bases and the V segment lost 3 bases, leaving 7 bases of the junction unmatched. From germline, CDR1 is LNHDA and CDR2 SQIVND (reference sequence). CDR3 length equals 15 residues. The CDR3 DNA reads TGTGCCAGTAGTATCAGTGCTAGCGGGAGCCACGAGCAGTACTTC. As protein: CASSISASGSHEQYF.

Here the CDR3 reads CASSQEMGVDEKLFF. CDR3 nucleotide sequence: TGTGCCAGCAGCCAAGAAATGGGGGTTGATGAAAAACTGTTTTTT. The chain carries TRBV13 and TRBJ1-4; tentatively, D is TRBD1 (5 bases). CDR3 size: 15 residues. V was clipped by 5 bases and J by 6 bases, with 16 bases between them. The germline V gene has CDR1 PRHDT and CDR2 FYEKMQ (reference sequence).

The chain is built from TRBV5-4 and TRBJ2-7, with TRBD1 matching over 9 bases. Germline V lookup: CDR1 SGHNT, CDR2 YYREEE (reference sequence). Unmatched junction bases numbered 9, after V lost 4 bases and J lost 4 bases. This CDR3 is 15 amino acids long. DNA of the CDR3: TGTGCCAGCAGCCCCACGGGGACAGGGTGGTACGAGCAGTACTTC. Translated, it gives CASSPTGTGWYEQYF. The whole variable domain, remainder taken from reference TRBV5-4 and TRBJ2-7, is ETGVTQSPTHLIKTRGQQVTLRCSSQSGHNTVSWYQQALGQGPQFIFQYYREEENGRGNFPPRFSGLQFPNYSSELNVNALELDDSALYLCASSPTGTGWYEQYFGPGTRLTVT.

The rearrangement uses TRBV29-1 and TRBJ2-7; D not resolved. Germline lookup yields CDR1 SQVTM and CDR2 ANQGSEA. V shed 1 base and J shed 9 bases, with 22 bases lying between them. This CDR3 is built from 15 residues. The CDR3 spells CSVEGGWTPGLGQYF. CDR3 bases: TGCAGCGTTGAAGGTGGGTGGACCCCTGGTCTCGGGCAGTACTTC.

This clone was detected once. The genes are TRBV7-9 and TRBJ1-1, with D hard to call. The CDR3 is 18 residues long. The ends were cut back, 4 bases at V and 3 bases at J, with 24 bases in the middle. CDR1 SEHNR and CDR2 FQNEAQ come from the germline V gene (reference sequence). CDR3 nucleotides: TGTGCCAGCAGCTCCCCACCATTGACGGTTGAGGGAGACACTGAAGCTTTCTTT. Protein: CASSSPPLTVEGDTEAFF.

The genes are TRBV6-1 and TRBJ2-7; D not certain. Trimming shortened V by 0 bases and J by 3 bases, and 12 bases separated the two germline ends. From germline, CDR1 is MNHNS and CDR2 SASEGT. This CDR3 has 15 residues. The CDR3 loop is CASSEANSKYYEQYF. CDR3 DNA: TGTGCCAGCAGTGAAGCGAACAGTAAATACTACGAGCAGTACTTC.

This clone was observed once. The chain recombines TRBV7-2 with TRBJ1-1; D is unresolved. Between the trimmed V and J ends, which lost 6 bases and 5 bases, there was a span of 13 bases. The CDR3 totals 13 residues. Germline CDR1 SGHTA, CDR2 FQGNSA. In DNA form, the CDR3 reads TGTGCCAGCAGACCTAGACTTGGGACTGAAGCTTTCTTT. Its translation is CASRPRLGTEAFF.

The rearrangement joins TRBV9 to TRBJ1-1; D perhaps matches TRBD1 (5 bases). Germline V lookup: CDR1 SGDLS, CDR2 YYNGEE. The length of the CDR3 is 17 residues. V was trimmed by 4 bases and J by 1 base, leaving 20 bases between them. The CDR3 DNA reads TGTGCCAGCAGCCAATGGGGCCAGGGCATTGGGAACACTGAAGCTTTCTTT. This sequence encodes CASSQWGQGIGNTEAFF.

In this sample, this clone turned up once. This chain connects TRBV2 to TRBJ2-1, with 10 bases that match TRBD2. Per germline, CDR1 SNHLY and CDR2 FYNNEI. The length of the CDR3 is 14 residues. The V gene end was trimmed by 4 bases and the J gene end by 12 bases; junction bases not matched to a gene: 9. The DNA of the CDR3 is TGTGCCAGCAGTGGCGGGACTAGCGACGTCCCGCAGTTCTTC. Its translation: CASSGGTSDVPQFF. Based on the CDR3 plus reference TRBV2 and TRBJ2-1, the full variable domain is EPEVTQTPSHQVTQMGQEVILRCVPISNHLYFYWYRQILGQKVEFLVSFYNNEISEKSEIFDDQFSVERPDGSNFTLKIRSTKLEDSAMYFCASSGGTSDVPQFFGPGTRLTVL.

V gene TRBV4-1 combines with J gene TRBJ1-5; 7 nucleotides match TRBD1. The CDR3 sequence is 15 residues long. Germline V lookup: CDR1 MGHRA, CDR2 YSYEKL. The V and J ends lost 4 bases and 8 bases, in that order; junction bases with no gene match: 11. The DNA of the CDR3 is TGCGCCAGCAGCCCCGCCACAGGGGACGGTGAGCCCCAGCATTTT. Its protein product is CASSPATGDGEPQHF.

This clone was found once. The V call is TRBV7-9, the J call TRBJ1-2; D is uncertain. Trimming took 5 bases from V and 3 from J, leaving 16 bases between them. The CDR3 covers 15 residues. CDR1 and CDR2 from the germline V gene are SEHNR and FQNEAQ (reference sequence). This chain's CDR3 is CASSLVGRGDYGYTF. CDR3 DNA sequence: TGTGCCAGCAGCCTGGTGGGGAGAGGAGACTATGGCTACACCTTC.

This clone was detected once. The identical CDR3 is also encoded by other nucleotide sequences in the sample. CDR3 in amino acids: CASSVAGSYEQYF. In DNA, the CDR3 is TGTGCCAGCAGCGTAGCCGGGTCCTACGAGCAGTACTTC. The chain links TRBV9 to TRBJ2-7; D gene unclear. The CDR3 consists of 13 residues. Per germline, CDR1 SGDLS and CDR2 YYNGEE. V lost 0 bases to trimming and J lost 1 base, with 5 bases between them.

The gene calls are TRBV9 and TRBJ2-1, with D perhaps given as TRBD1 or TRBD2 (5 bases each). The V end lost 3 bases, the J end lost 8 bases, and 12 bases lay between the germline ends. The CDR3 consists of 13 residues. The germline V gene encodes CDR1 SGDLS and CDR2 YYNGEE. The CDR3 reads CASSDRGRDEQFF. The CDR3 region has the DNA TGTGCCAGCAGCGACCGGGGCCGGGATGAGCAGTTCTTC.

This clone was recorded a few times. The chain employs TRBV27 and TRBJ2-3; 10 nucleotides align to TRBD2. Germline loops: CDR1 MNHEY, CDR2 SMNVEV (reference sequence). V lost 7 bases to trimming and J lost 3 bases; unmatched junction nucleotides: 10. The CDR3 runs 16 residues. As DNA, the CDR3 is TGTGCCAGCACCTCCTTCCTAGCGGGAGCGACAGATACGCAGTATTTT. This codes for CASTSFLAGATDTQYF.

The chain has TRBV9 and TRBJ2-1; 8 bases agree with TRBD2. V lost 4 bases to trimming and J lost 5 bases; unmatched junction nucleotides: 11. Germline V gene sequence: CDR1 SGDLS, CDR2 YYNGEE. The CDR3 is 16 residues long. The CDR3 region is CASSSPAGLVNNEQFF. In DNA form, the CDR3 reads TGTGCCAGCAGCTCGCCCGCGGGACTAGTCAACAATGAGCAGTTCTTC.

The chain is built from TRBV27 and TRBJ1-2, with 7 bases lining up with TRBD1. Germline assignment: CDR1 MNHEY and CDR2 SMNVEV (reference sequence). V was pared by 3 bases and J by 0 bases, with 7 bases of the junction left unmatched. The CDR3 sequence is 16 residues long. The CDR3 reads CASSFFPDRANYGYTF. The DNA for the CDR3 is TGTGCCAGCAGTTTTTTCCCCGACAGGGCTAACTATGGCTACACCTTC.